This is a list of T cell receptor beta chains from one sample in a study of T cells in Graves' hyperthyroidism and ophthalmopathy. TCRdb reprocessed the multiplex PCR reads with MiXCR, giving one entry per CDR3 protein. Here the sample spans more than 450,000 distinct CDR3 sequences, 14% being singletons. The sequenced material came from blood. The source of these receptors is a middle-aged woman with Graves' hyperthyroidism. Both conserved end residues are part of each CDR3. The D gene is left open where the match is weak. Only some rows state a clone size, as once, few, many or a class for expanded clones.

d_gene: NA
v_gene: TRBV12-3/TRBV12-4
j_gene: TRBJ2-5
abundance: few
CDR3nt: TGTGCCAGCAGTTTAGAAACCTCCCAAGGGTTCGGGGTTTTAGAGACCCAGTACTTC
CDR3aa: CASSLETSQGFGVLETQYF

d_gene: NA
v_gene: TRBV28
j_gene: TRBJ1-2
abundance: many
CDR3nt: TGTGCCAGCAGTTTCCCCGTTAACTATGGCTACACCTTC
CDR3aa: CASSFPVNYGYTF

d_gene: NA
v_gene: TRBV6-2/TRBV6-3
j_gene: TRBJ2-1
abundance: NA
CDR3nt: TGTGCCAGCAGTTACGTGGGAGAGACCCACAATGAGCAGTTCTTC
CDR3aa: CASSYVGETHNEQFF

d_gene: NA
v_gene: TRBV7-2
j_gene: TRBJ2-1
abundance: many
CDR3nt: TGTGCCAGCAGCTTACCGGGGACCTTAAGAAATGAGCAGTTCTTC
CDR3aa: CASSLPGTLRNEQFF

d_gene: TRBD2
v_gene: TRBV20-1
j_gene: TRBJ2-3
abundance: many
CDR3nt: TGCAGTGCTAGAGTAGCGAATAGCGGGAGCGTGAATACGCAGTATTTT
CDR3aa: CSARVANSGSVNTQYF

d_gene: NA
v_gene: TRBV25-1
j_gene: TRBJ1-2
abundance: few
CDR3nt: TGTGCCAGCAGTGTATACTCAGGGGAGGGCTACACCTTC
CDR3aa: CASSVYSGEGYTF

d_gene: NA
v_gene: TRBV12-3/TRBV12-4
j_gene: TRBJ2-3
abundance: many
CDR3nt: TGTGCCAGCAGTTTTGTTGTAGGGAGCACAGATACGCAGTATTTT
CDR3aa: CASSFVVGSTDTQYF

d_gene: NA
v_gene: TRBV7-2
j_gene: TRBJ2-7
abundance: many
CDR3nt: TGTGCCAGCAGCTTAGTAGGTGGAGGATACGAGCAGTACTTC
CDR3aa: CASSLVGGGYEQYF

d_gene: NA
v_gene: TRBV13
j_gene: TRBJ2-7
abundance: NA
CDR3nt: TGTGCCAGCAGCCCGCTCGGGCAGGGGCTCTCCTACGAGCAGTACTTC
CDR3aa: CASSPLGQGLSYEQYF

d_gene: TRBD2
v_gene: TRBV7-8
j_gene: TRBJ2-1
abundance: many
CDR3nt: TGTGCCAGCAGCTTAGGGGGCGGGAGGGCCGTTGAGCAGTTCTTC
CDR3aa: CASSLGGGRAVEQFF

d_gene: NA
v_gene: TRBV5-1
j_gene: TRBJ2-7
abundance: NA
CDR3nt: TGCGCCAGCAGCACGTCGCCGGAATCCTACGAGCAGTACTTC
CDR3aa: CASSTSPESYEQYF

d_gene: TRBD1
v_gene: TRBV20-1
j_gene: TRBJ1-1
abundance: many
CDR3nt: TGCAGTGCCAGACAGGACACTACAGGGGCCACTGAAGCTTTCTTT
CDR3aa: CSARQDTTGATEAFF

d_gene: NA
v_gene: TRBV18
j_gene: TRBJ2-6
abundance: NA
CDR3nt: TGTGCCAGCTCACCCTCAGGGGTTGAGACTGGGGCCAACGTCCTGACTTTC
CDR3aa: CASSPSGVETGANVLTF

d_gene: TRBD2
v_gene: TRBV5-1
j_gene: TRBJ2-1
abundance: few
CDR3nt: TGCGCCAGCAGCTTGGTTGGACTAGCGGGAGAGGGGCGGGACAATGAGCAGTTCTTC
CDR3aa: CASSLVGLAGEGRDNEQFF

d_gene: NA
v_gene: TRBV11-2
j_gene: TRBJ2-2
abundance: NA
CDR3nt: TGTGTCAGCAGCCCTTCTTTAGGCGGAACCGCGAACACCGGGGAGCTGTTTTTT
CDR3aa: CVSSPSLGGTANTGELFF

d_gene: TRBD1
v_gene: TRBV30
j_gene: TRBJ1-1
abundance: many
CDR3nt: TGTGCCTGGAGTGTACCAGGGGGCACTGAAGCTTTCTTT
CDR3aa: CAWSVPGGTEAFF

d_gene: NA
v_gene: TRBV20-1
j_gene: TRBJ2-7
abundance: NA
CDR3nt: TGCAGTGCCCTGCATCCGACAGAGACCTACGAGCAGTACTTC
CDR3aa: CSALHPTETYEQYF

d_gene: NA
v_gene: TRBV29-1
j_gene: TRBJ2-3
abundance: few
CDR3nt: TGCAGCGTTTCTGTCCAAGTGGGGGATACGCAGTATTTT
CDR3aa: CSVSVQVGDTQYF

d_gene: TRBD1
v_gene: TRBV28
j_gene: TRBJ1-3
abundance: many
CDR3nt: TGTGCCAGCAGTTCCCCGACAGGGGGAACTGGAAACACCATATATTTT
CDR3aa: CASSSPTGGTGNTIYF

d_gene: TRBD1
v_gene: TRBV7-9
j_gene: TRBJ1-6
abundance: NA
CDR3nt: TGTGCCAGCAGCTCCAGTGGGGGGACAGGGGTTTCACCCCTCCACTTT
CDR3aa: CASSSSGGTGVSPLHF

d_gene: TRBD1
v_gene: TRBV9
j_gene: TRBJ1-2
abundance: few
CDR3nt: TGTGCCAGCAGCGTAGACGTGGAGGGGGCGGGGGGCTACACCTTC
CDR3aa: CASSVDVEGAGGYTF

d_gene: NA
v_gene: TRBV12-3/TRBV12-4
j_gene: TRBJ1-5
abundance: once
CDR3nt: TGTGCCAGCAGTCGGGACGGGTTTAGCAATCAGCCCCAGCATTTT
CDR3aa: CASSRDGFSNQPQHF

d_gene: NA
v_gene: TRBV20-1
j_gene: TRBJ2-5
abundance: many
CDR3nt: TGCAGTGCTATTGGGTTCGAGACCCAGTACTTC
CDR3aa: CSAIGFETQYF

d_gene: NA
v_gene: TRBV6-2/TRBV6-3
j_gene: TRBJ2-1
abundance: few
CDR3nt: TGTGCCAGCAAAGACTATCTCTCCTACAATGAGCAGTTCTTC
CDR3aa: CASKDYLSYNEQFF

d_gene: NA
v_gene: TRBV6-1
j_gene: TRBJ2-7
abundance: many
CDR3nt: TGTGCCAGCAGTGAGTTTGGGGGGGCGCTCTACGAGCAGTACTTC
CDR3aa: CASSEFGGALYEQYF

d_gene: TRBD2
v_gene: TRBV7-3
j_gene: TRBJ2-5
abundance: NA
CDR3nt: TGTGCCAGCAGCCCAACGGGGGGGTCGGTAGAGACCCAGTACTTC
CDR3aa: CASSPTGGSVETQYF

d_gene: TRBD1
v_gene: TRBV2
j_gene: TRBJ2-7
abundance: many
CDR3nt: TGTGCCAGCAGGGAAGGGACAGCCCAGCAGTACTTC
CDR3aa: CASREGTAQQYF

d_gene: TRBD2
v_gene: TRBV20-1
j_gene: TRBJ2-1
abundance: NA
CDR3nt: TGCAGTGCTCTCCTTGGACTAGCGGGAGGGGGGAATGAGCAGTTCTTC
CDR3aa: CSALLGLAGGGNEQFF

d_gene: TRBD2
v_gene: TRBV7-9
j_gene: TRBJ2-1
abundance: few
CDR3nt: TGTGCCAGCAGCCCGGGACTAGCGTCTGCCTTTGGGTATGAGCAGTTCTTC
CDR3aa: CASSPGLASAFGYEQFF

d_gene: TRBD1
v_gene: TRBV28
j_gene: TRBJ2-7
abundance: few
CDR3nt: TGTGCCAGCGGTGCCCCAGGGACAGGGTGCGAGCAGTACTTC
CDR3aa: CASGAPGTGCEQYF

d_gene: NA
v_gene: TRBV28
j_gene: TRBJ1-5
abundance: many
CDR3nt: TGTGCCAGCAGTCCCGCGGGGGTGGTTCGGCAGCCCCAGCATTTT
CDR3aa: CASSPAGVVRQPQHF

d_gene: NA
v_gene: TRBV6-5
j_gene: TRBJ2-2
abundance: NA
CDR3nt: TGTGCCAGCAGTTTCCCTGTGTCCCGGGGGCCCGGGGAGCTGTTTTTT
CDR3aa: CASSFPVSRGPGELFF

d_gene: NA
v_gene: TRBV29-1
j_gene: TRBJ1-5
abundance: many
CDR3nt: TGCAGCCCACTCAAGGGGACAAGCAATCAGCCCCAGCATTTT
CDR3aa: CSPLKGTSNQPQHF

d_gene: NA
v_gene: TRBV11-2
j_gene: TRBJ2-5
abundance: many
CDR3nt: TGTGCCAGCAGCTTAGGTTCGGGAGTGGTAGAGACCCAGTACTTC
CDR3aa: CASSLGSGVVETQYF

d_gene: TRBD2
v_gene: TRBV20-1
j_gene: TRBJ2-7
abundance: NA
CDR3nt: TGCAGTGCTAGGGAGCCACTAGCGGGAGGCGAGCAGTACTTC
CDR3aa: CSAREPLAGGEQYF

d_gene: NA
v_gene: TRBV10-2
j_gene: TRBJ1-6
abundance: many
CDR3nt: TGCGCCAGCAGTGAGTCTACGAGCTCCTATAATTCACCCCTCCACTTT
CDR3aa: CASSESTSSYNSPLHF

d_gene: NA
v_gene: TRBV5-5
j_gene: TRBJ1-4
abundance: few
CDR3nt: TGTGCCAGCAGCTACGACAGTTTTAATGAAAAACTGTTTTTT
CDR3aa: CASSYDSFNEKLFF

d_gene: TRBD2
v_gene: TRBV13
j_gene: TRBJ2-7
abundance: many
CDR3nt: TGTGCCAGCAGCTTCGCACTAGCGGACTCCTACGAGCAGTACTTC
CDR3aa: CASSFALADSYEQYF

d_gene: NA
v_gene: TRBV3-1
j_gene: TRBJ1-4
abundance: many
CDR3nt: TGTGCCAGCAGCCACGGCAGCCGGAATGAAAAACTGTTTTTT
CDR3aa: CASSHGSRNEKLFF

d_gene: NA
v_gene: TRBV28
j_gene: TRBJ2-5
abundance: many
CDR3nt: TGTGCCAGCAGTTTTATTGGGGTGGAAGGAGAGACCCAGTACTTC
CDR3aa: CASSFIGVEGETQYF

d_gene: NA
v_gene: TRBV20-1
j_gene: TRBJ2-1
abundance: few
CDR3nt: TGCAGTGCTAGAGGGGGCGGGTCCTACAATGAGCAGTTCTTC
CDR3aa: CSARGGGSYNEQFF

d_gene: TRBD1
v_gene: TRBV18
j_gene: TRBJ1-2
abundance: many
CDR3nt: TGTGCCAGCTCACCACCCAGGGGGACAAACTATGGCTACACCTTC
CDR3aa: CASSPPRGTNYGYTF

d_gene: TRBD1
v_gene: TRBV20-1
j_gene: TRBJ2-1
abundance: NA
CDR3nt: TGCAGTGCTAGCGACCAGGGGGCTGGTGAGCAGTTCTTC
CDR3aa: CSASDQGAGEQFF

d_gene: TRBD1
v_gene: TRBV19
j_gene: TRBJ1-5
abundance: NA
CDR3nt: TGTGCCAGTAGTCACCCCGGGACAGGGGGCAATCAGCCCCAGCATTTT
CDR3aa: CASSHPGTGGNQPQHF

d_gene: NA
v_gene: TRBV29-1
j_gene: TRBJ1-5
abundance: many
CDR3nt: TGCAGCGTTTTAGACGGGAGCAGCAATCAGCCCCAGCATTTT
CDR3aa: CSVLDGSSNQPQHF

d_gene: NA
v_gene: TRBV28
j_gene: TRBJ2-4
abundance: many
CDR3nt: TGTGCCAGCAGTCCCCCGCGTGCCAGCAAACTAGCCAAAAACATTCAGTACTTC
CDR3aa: CASSPPRASKLAKNIQYF

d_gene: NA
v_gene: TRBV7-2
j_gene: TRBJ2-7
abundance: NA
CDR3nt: TGTGCCAGCAGCCCTGTCTGGGGGCCCTACGAGCAGTACTTC
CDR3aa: CASSPVWGPYEQYF